Listed below are T cell receptor beta chains from one sample, sequenced in a study of blood T cell repertoires in COVID-19. Data came from immunoSEQ multiplex PCR; TCRdb stores just in-frame clones and leaves some out. The sample comprises over 300,000 clones, approximately 85% of which are singletons, and roughly 2% rests with the top ten. Sequenced material: PBMCs or T cells enriched from blood (not recorded which). The receptors were gathered from a man aged 25-45 years who had recovered from COVID-19. CDR3s include the opening cysteine and the closing phenylalanine or tryptophan. The D gene is left open where the match is weak. Rows may omit the clone size; those that give it use once, few, many or a size class.

d_call	j_call	v_call	clone_size	cdr3_nt	cdr3_aa
TRBD2	TRBJ2-5	TRBV5-1	-	TGCGCCAGCAGCTTGAGGAGTAGCGGGCTTGCGGAGACCCAGTACTTC	CASSLRSSGLAETQYF
TRBD1	TRBJ1-5	TRBV27	-	TGTGCCAGCAGCCTAACAGGGGACAATCAGCCCCAGCATTTT	CASSLTGDNQPQHF
TRBD1	TRBJ2-7	TRBV11-3	-	TGTGCCAGCAGCCCCGGGACAGGGGGTGAGCAGTACTTC	CASSPGTGGEQYF
-	TRBJ2-7	TRBV3-1/TRBV3-2	-	TGTGCCAGCAGCCTAACAGGAAACGAGCAGTACTTC	CASSLTGNEQYF
-	TRBJ1-2	TRBV4-3	-	TGCGCCAGCAGCCAAGACAGGACAGCGGACTATGGCTACACCTTC	CASSQDRTADYGYTF
-	TRBJ2-1	TRBV7-9	-	TGTGCCAGCAGCACGAACACCGAGACAGGATCCTACAATGAGCAGTTCTTC	CASSTNTETGSYNEQFF
-	TRBJ1-4	TRBV18	-	TGTGCCAGCTCCGACACCGGTAATGAAAAACTGTTTTTT	CASSDTGNEKLFF
TRBD1	TRBJ2-7	TRBV6-5	-	TGTGCCAGCAGGAAGACAGGGCAAGTTAAGCAGTACTTC	CASRKTGQVKQYF
TRBD1	TRBJ2-7	TRBV7-2	-	TGTGCCAGCAGCTCGAGACGGACAGGGTGGGGAGAGGACTTC	CASSSRRTGWGEDF
TRBD1	TRBJ1-2	TRBV18	-	TGTGCCAGCTCACCAGGGGTCATACAGGGGGACGGCTACACCTTC	CASSPGVIQGDGYTF
TRBD1	TRBJ2-2	TRBV11-2	-	TGTGCCAGCAGGACCGGGACAGATAACACCGGGGAGCTGTTTTTT	CASRTGTDNTGELFF
TRBD1	TRBJ1-2	TRBV13	-	TGTGCCAGCAGCTTATTTTCAGGGGGCAACTATGGCTACACCTTC	CASSLFSGGNYGYTF
TRBD1	TRBJ2-7	TRBV14	-	TGTGCCAGCAGCCCTGGACAGGGGGCCTCCTACGAGCAGTACTTC	CASSPGQGASYEQYF
-	TRBJ2-4	TRBV4-3	-	TGCGCCAGCAGCCAAGCTAGGTTCGGCGACATTCAGTACTTC	CASSQARFGDIQYF
-	TRBJ2-2	TRBV5-6	-	TGTGCCAGCAGCTTGGGAGCGGTCCTGAACACCGGGGAGCTGTTTTTT	CASSLGAVLNTGELFF
TRBD1	TRBJ1-1	TRBV7-9	-	TGTGCCAGCAGCACGACAGGGGCCGCCGTAGCTTTCTTT	CASSTTGAAVAFF
TRBD1	TRBJ2-5	TRBV29-1	-	TGCAGCTCGCCCGGCACAGGGGGTCTGGAGACCCAGTACTTC	CSSPGTGGLETQYF
-	TRBJ1-1	TRBV10-3	-	TGTGCCATCAGCCAGGGTATTTCGGCTGAAGCTTTCTTT	CAISQGISAEAFF
-	TRBJ1-2	TRBV7-9	-	TGTGCCAGCAGCCCGAACTTATTGGAGAATGGCTACACCTTC	CASSPNLLENGYTF
-	TRBJ2-7	TRBV23-1	-	TGCGCCAGCAGTCAATCGTGGGGGCCCGTGTTGGGCGAGCAGTACTTC	CASSQSWGPVLGEQYF
TRBD2	TRBJ2-3	TRBV4-1	-	TGCGCCAGCAGCCAAGTTTTTAGCGGGGGGGCTCCAGATACGCAGTATTTT	CASSQVFSGGAPDTQYF
-	TRBJ2-5	TRBV4-2	-	TGTGCCAGCAGCCAAGATCTTCCTAGCGTGGGGGAGACCCAGTACTTC	CASSQDLPSVGETQYF
-	TRBJ2-6	TRBV5-1	-	TGCGCCAGCAGCTCGAGGGCAGTGGGAGACTCTGGGGCCAACGTCCTGACTTTC	CASSSRAVGDSGANVLTF
TRBD1	TRBJ2-1	TRBV19	-	TGTGCCAGTAGGAGATCGGGACAGGGGGATTGGAATGAGCAGTTCTTC	CASRRSGQGDWNEQFF
-	TRBJ1-1	TRBV13	-	TGTGCCAGCAGCTTACGAGGTCTTGCCAGGGTAAATACTGAAGCTTTCTTT	CASSLRGLARVNTEAFF
-	TRBJ2-7	TRBV15	-	TGTGCCACCAGCAGCTACAGGGAGGAGCAGTACTTC	CATSSYREEQYF
-	TRBJ1-2	TRBV7-9	once	TGTGCCAGCAGCCTACTATTCGGAGATGGCTACACCTTC	CASSLLFGDGYTF
-	TRBJ1-4	TRBV9	-	TGTGCCAGCAGCGTAGGCCCTTCCCAGACTAATGAAAAACTGTTTTTT	CASSVGPSQTNEKLFF
TRBD1	TRBJ2-7	TRBV9	-	TGTGCCAGCAGCGCCAGGACAGGGGACTACGAGCAGTACTTC	CASSARTGDYEQYF
TRBD1	TRBJ1-2	TRBV12-3/TRBV12-4	-	TGTGCCAGCAGTTTGGGACAGGGGGTAGGCTACACCTTC	CASSLGQGVGYTF
-	TRBJ2-7	TRBV11-3	-	TGTGCCAGCAGCTTAGGTCCAGGGCACCACGAGCAGTACTTC	CASSLGPGHHEQYF
-	TRBJ1-2	TRBV4-2	-	TGTGCCAGCAGCCAAGAGGGTAACAGGGCTAACTATGGCTACACCTTC	CASSQEGNRANYGYTF
TRBD1	TRBJ1-1	TRBV10-3	-	TGTGCCATCAGTGGACACAGGGGTGGAAGCGCTGAAGCTTTCTTT	CAISGHRGGSAEAFF
-	TRBJ1-2	TRBV3-1/TRBV3-2	-	TGTGCCAGCAGCCAAGCCGCCGGCGGGGGCTACACCTTC	CASSQAAGGGYTF
TRBD1	TRBJ2-3	TRBV10-3	-	TGTGCCATCAGTGAACAGGGGGCATCAGATACGCAGTATTTT	CAISEQGASDTQYF
TRBD1	TRBJ1-2	TRBV18	-	TGTGCCAGCTCACCGTACACCCAGGGGGACGCTAACGGCTACACCTTC	CASSPYTQGDANGYTF
TRBD1	TRBJ1-3	TRBV5-1	-	TGCGCCAGCAGCTCGACCGACACAGGGGTCTCTGGAAACACCATATATTTT	CASSSTDTGVSGNTIYF
-	TRBJ1-3	TRBV5-1	-	TGCGCCAGCAGCTTGGACACTGGAAACACCATATATTTT	CASSLDTGNTIYF
TRBD1	TRBJ1-2	TRBV3-1/TRBV3-2	-	TGTGCCAGCAGCCACGGAAGACAGGGTACTTATGGCTACACCTTC	CASSHGRQGTYGYTF
TRBD1	TRBJ1-2	TRBV15	-	TGTGCCACCAGCGGGGGACAGGGGACCTATGGCTACACCTTC	CATSGGQGTYGYTF
-	TRBJ1-2	TRBV6-2/TRBV6-3	-	TGTGCCAGCAGCCTCGGACAGTATGGCTACACCTTC	CASSLGQYGYTF
TRBD1	TRBJ2-7	TRBV4-1	-	TGCGCCAGCAGCCCCCAAACCGGACAGGGGCTGAGGGAGCAGTACTTC	CASSPQTGQGLREQYF
TRBD1	TRBJ1-1	TRBV5-1	-	TGCGCCAGCAGCGGACAGGGCATGAACACTGAAGCTTTCTTT	CASSGQGMNTEAFF
TRBD1	TRBJ2-6	TRBV30	-	TGTGCCGGGACAGGGCGGTCTGGGGCCAACGTCCTGACTTTC	CAGTGRSGANVLTF
TRBD1	TRBJ2-1	TRBV15	many	TGTGCCACAAGACAGGGGGCAACCAATGAGCAGTTCTTC	CATRQGATNEQFF
TRBD2	TRBJ2-3	TRBV15	few	TGTGCCACCAGCGGGGGACTAGCGGGGCGCACAGATACGCAGTATTTT	CATSGGLAGRTDTQYF
-	TRBJ1-1	TRBV3-1/TRBV3-2	-	TGTGCCAGCAGCCAAGTGGGAGGGAATCCCCTCATGAACACTGAAGCTTTCTTT	CASSQVGGNPLMNTEAFF
-	TRBJ2-5	TRBV5-1	-	TGCGCCAGCAGCTTGGAGGCGCGGAGGGGGACCCAGTACTTC	CASSLEARRGTQYF
TRBD1	TRBJ2-3	TRBV24-1	-	TGTGCCACCAGTGAGAAGGACAGGGTCCGCACAGATACGCAGTATTTT	CATSEKDRVRTDTQYF
-	TRBJ1-5	TRBV7-9	-	TGTGCCAGCAGCCCCCCCACCGGGGGTCAGCCCCAGCATTTT	CASSPPTGGQPQHF
TRBD1	TRBJ2-3	TRBV7-2	once	TGTGCCAGCATTCAGGGGGCGTTTTGGGGCACAGATACGCAGTATTTT	CASIQGAFWGTDTQYF
-	TRBJ1-2	TRBV30	-	TGTGCCTGGAGAGGGGAAGGGGCGAGCTATGGCTACACCTTC	CAWRGEGASYGYTF
-	TRBJ1-3	TRBV3-1/TRBV3-2	-	TGTGCCAGCAGCCCTCGGGAGGGGTCTGGAAACACCATATATTTT	CASSPREGSGNTIYF
-	TRBJ2-5	TRBV5-4	-	TGTGCCAGCAGTAGCAAAGGCAGCCCGGAGACCCAGTACTTC	CASSSKGSPETQYF
TRBD1	TRBJ2-5	TRBV29-1	-	TGCAGCGGGGGACAGGGGGCAGAGACCCAGTACTTC	CSGGQGAETQYF
-	TRBJ1-3	TRBV2	-	TGTGCCAGCAAGGCCGACTCGAACACCATATATTTT	CASKADSNTIYF
TRBD1	TRBJ1-2	TRBV27	few	TGTGCCAGCAGCGGACAGGGGGCGCGGAGTAACGATGGCTACACCTTC	CASSGQGARSNDGYTF
TRBD1	TRBJ1-2	TRBV7-9	many	TGTGCCAGCAGCACCGACAGGGAGATTTACAACTATGGCTACACCTTC	CASSTDREIYNYGYTF